The following is a T cell receptor beta chain sequence with its context. This specimen belongs to a study of blood T cell repertoires in COVID-19. The table came from immunoSEQ multiplex PCR; TCRdb's copy has only in-frame clones and leaves some out. The sample shows tens of thousands of clones, roughly 89% of them seen only once. The CDR3 sequence is 17 residues long. Germline V gene lookup returns CDR1 LGHNA and CDR2 YNFKEQ. V gave up 4 bases and J gave up 0 bases, with 16 bases separating them. V and J are TRBV4-2 and TRBJ1-3, with unresolved D. This sequence originates from a man in his forties or fifties with acute or convalescent COVID-19. The sequenced material came from peripheral blood. The CDR3 DNA reads TGTGCCAGCAGCCTTTCGACAAGTACTTCCTCTGGAAACACCATATATTTT. This translates into CASSLSTSTSSGNTIYF.